This paragraph covers one T cell receptor (beta chain) sequence. Antigen: not known. This entry belongs to a study of cytomegalovirus exposure and HLA in healthy donors. Study-wide points: Later on, an analysis tied 15,000 to 20,000 TCR beta sequences to HLA alleles at 0.05 false discovery rate. Sequencing depth roughly uniform across donors was assumed in presence/absence analyses. Excluded were some V segments that proved indistinguishable, including TRBV6-2 and TRBV6-3.

The V and J ends lost 6 bases and 1 base, in that order; junction bases with no gene match: 10. The CDR3 consists of 16 residues. Germline V lookup: CDR1 MGHDK, CDR2 SYGVNS. PCR was performed using 60 Vbeta and 13 Jbeta primers. The data were produced by immunoSEQ multiplex PCR, yet TCRdb's version contains in-frame clones alone and is incomplete. The sample has roughly 64,000 clones. The V and J genes are TRBV25-1 and TRBJ2-5, with 8 positions matching TRBD2. This sequence was found in a woman under 30 in good health and CMV-seronegative. Sequencing was done on a sample of PBMCs. The CDR3 DNA is TGTGCCAGCAGGGCGGTAGGGCGGGGGGTCCAAGAGACCCAGTACTTC. Protein: CASRAVGRGVQETQYF.